Listed below are T cell receptor beta chains from one sample, sequenced in a study of blood T cell repertoires in COVID-19. Repertoires were generated with immunoSEQ multiplex PCR, while TCRdb's copy carries only in-frame clones and drops some. Seen here are about 200,000 clones, about 89% observed once, and the top ten hold 6.5% to 9.5%. The specimen was PBMCs or T cells enriched from blood (not recorded which). These receptors originate from a woman between 18 and 30 years old who had recovered from COVID-19. The CDR3 runs from the conserved cysteine through the conserved F or W.

CDR3	length	V	J
CASSEMGQGVNYGYTF	16	TRBV6-1	TRBJ1-2
CASSLTGLRYNEQFF	15	TRBV18	TRBJ2-1
CASSLWGQLFDEQFF	15	TRBV11-2	TRBJ2-1
CASSLSRVGNQPQHF	15	TRBV27	TRBJ1-5
CASSVGGVLSGNTIYF	16	TRBV9	TRBJ1-3
CATRETGGWFSYNSPLHF	18	TRBV24-1	TRBJ1-6
CAWSGTGRSWDQPQHF	16	TRBV30	TRBJ1-5
CSVTGKETQYF	11	TRBV29-1	TRBJ2-5
CATSRDTDTQYF	12	TRBV15	TRBJ2-3
CASSTRAGDTQYF	13	TRBV5-1	TRBJ2-3
CAILPGTGAHGYTF	14	TRBV10-3	TRBJ1-2
CATETTAKGTDTQYF	15	TRBV24-1	TRBJ2-3
CASSPLGRQQINTEAFF	17	TRBV18	TRBJ1-1
CASSALGTGAYEQYF	15	TRBV9	TRBJ2-7
CASRSFYEQYF	11	TRBV11-2	TRBJ2-7
CATSRQGGLTEAFF	14	TRBV15	TRBJ1-1
CASSPIQGYYEQYF	14	TRBV7-9	TRBJ2-7
CASSNQDRRSYNSPLHF	17	TRBV21-1	TRBJ1-6
CASSLRDRGHLFF	13	TRBV12-3/TRBV12-4	TRBJ2-1
CASSQGAIAQPQHF	14	TRBV3-1/TRBV3-2	TRBJ1-5
CASSFNNSPLHF	12	TRBV28	TRBJ1-6
CASSVEGRGQGRTGELFF	18	TRBV9	TRBJ2-2
CASRQGAGNTIYF	13	TRBV3-1/TRBV3-2	TRBJ1-3
CASSLALGRGYEQYF	15	TRBV5-1	TRBJ2-7
CASSVYQGVTRVDEQFF	17	TRBV9	TRBJ2-1
CASSFLWARTQYF	13	TRBV11-2	TRBJ2-3
CASSLDRGKNIQYF	14	TRBV27	TRBJ2-4
CASSLGDGQGIIPLHF	16	TRBV5-1	TRBJ1-6
CASSWGTGGTEAFF	14	TRBV27	TRBJ1-1
CASSTQTGATYGYTF	15	TRBV9	TRBJ1-2
CASSGQVGNTIYF	13	TRBV25-1	TRBJ1-3
CASSSTGLRGYTF	13	TRBV27	TRBJ1-2
CASRESYVQPQHF	13	TRBV2	TRBJ1-5
CASSYSPGAGQETQYF	16	TRBV6-5	TRBJ2-5
CASSPPSGRHTEAFF	15	TRBV18	TRBJ1-1
CATRGVNTGELFF	13	TRBV7-9	TRBJ2-2
CASSRFLAGGPLGNEQFF	18	TRBV4-1	TRBJ2-1
CASSERSGQGAREAFF	16	TRBV2	TRBJ1-1
CASSLALGRGITEAFF	16	TRBV7-8	TRBJ1-1
CASRRQGARETQYF	14	TRBV6-5	TRBJ2-5
CASSVTSYEQYF	12	TRBV7-9	TRBJ2-7
CASRGLAGGSNEQFF	15	TRBV27	TRBJ2-1